This T cell receptor beta chain was found in a study of regulatory T cells in long-lasting Graves disease. Investigators prepared the TCR beta libraries by applying iRepertoire HTBI primers and Arm-PCR of CDR3 regions. One entry per CDR3 protein results from TCRdb running MiXCR on the multiplex PCR reads. The sample lists a few hundred thousand distinct CDR3 sequences; 16% were seen once. Indicated time point: newly diagnosed GD, antithyroid drugs for less than 3 months. RNA isolated from PBMCs was used to make the TCR library. This clonotype was found many times. The same sample was also used in a study of T cells in Graves' hyperthyroidism and ophthalmopathy.

The source of this sequence is a woman between 18 and 30 years old with Graves disease. The material was peripheral blood mononuclear cells (PBMCs), obtained at new diagnosis, from a patient treated with antithyroid drugs.

The CDR3 nucleotides are TGTGCCAGCAGTGGGACAGGGGAAAATCAGCCCCAGCATTTT. As protein: CASSGTGENQPQHF. The rearrangement uses TRBV2 and TRBJ1-5, with TRBD1 matching 9 bases. Looked up from germline, CDR1 is SNHLY and CDR2 is FYNNEI. The CDR3 contains 14 residues. V was pared by 4 bases and J by 4 bases, with 2 bases of the junction left unmatched.